This section outlines one T cell receptor beta chain sequence together with its context. Its cognate antigen is unknown. These data are taken from a study of T-cell memory formation after mild COVID-19. Broader study findings: Later expanders leaned CD4+, whereas day 15 to 85 contracting clones were balanced CD4/CD8. Contracting CD4+ clones were located mainly in CM and EM, and CD8+ clones in EMRA.

The CDR3 runs to 13 residues. The germline V gene encodes CDR1 SQVTM and CDR2 ANQGSEA. V was trimmed by 7 bases and J by 8 bases, leaving 18 bases between them. MiXCR, run by TCRdb on the 5' RACE reads, gives a single entry per CDR3 protein. Of just over 400,000 distinct CDR3 sequences in the sample, under 25% are singletons; the top ten hold about an eighth. Sequenced: PBMCs or a T cell subset sorted from them (not recorded which). The rearrangement links TRBV29-1 to TRBJ2-1; the D gene is possibly TRBD2 (5 bases). The TCR sequence derives from an adult woman who had mild COVID-19 (a few samples of this study predate the infection). Cell type and time point are not known. The CDR3 nucleotides read TGCAGCGGACGACTTCTAGCAGGCGATGAGCAGTTCTTC. It encodes CSGRLLAGDEQFF.